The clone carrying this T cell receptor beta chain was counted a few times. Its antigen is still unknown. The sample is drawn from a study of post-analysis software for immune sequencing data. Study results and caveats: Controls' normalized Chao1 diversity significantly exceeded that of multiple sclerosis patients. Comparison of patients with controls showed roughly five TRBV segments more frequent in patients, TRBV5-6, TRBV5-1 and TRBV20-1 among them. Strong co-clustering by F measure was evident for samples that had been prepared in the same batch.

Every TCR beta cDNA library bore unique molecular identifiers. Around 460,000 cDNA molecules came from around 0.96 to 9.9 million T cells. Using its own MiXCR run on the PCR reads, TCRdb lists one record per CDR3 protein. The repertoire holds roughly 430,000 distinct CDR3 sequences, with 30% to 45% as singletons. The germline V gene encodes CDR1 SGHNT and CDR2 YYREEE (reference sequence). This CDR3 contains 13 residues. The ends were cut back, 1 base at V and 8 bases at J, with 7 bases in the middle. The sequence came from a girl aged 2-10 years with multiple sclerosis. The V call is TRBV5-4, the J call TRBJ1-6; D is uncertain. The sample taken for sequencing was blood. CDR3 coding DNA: TGTGCCAGCAGCTTGAAATTAGATTCACCCCTCCACTTT. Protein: CASSLKLDSPLHF.